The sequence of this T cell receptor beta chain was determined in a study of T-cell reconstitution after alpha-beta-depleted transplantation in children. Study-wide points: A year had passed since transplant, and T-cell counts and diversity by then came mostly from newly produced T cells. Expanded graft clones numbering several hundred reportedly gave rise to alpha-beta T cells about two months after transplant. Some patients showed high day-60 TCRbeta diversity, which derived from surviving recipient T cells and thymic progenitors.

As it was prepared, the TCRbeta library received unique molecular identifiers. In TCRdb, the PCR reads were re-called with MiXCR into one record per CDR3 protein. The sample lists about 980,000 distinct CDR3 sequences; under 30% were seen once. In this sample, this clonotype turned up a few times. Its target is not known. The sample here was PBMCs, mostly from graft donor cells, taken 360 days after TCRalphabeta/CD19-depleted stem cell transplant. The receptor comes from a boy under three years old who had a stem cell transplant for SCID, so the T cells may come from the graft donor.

DNA for the CDR3: TGTGCCACCAGTGACCTGGGGAGTTGGCAGCCCCAGCATTTT. This sequence encodes CATSDLGSWQPQHF. The genes are TRBV24-1 and TRBJ1-5, with unresolved D. Per the germline V gene, CDR1 is KGHDR and CDR2 is SFDVKD. V lost 4 bases, J lost 7 bases, and 13 bases lay in between. The CDR3 is 14 residues long.